This TCR beta chain was sequenced for a study of blood T cell repertoires in COVID-19 (dated by TCRdb to between 2020 and 2021). A note on the overall study: The collaborator samples originated in the United States, Italy and Spain and spanned the acute and convalescent phases of COVID-19. The repertoires were made available in a free public database intended to serve as a resource for research on the immune response to SARS-CoV-2. The sample metadata nearly always contained a de-identified subject ID, COVID-19 status, age in years and sex. The prospective study material was composed of cDNA or gDNA derived from T cells, B-cell-depleted T cells, or PBMCs. HLA class I and class II types, where available, came from metadata supplied by the sample provider rather than from assay-based typing. The dataset comprised deeply sampled blood TCRbeta repertoires from subjects exposed to, actively infected with, or recovered from COVID-19. Samples were obtained from the ongoing ImmuneRACE study (first 160 participants) and from about 1,300 subjects provided by 6 global collaborators. General study outcomes and caveats: How much clinical and demographic metadata was included differed by source and by participant, and the metadata was provided uncurated.

Comments on this clone: Its antigen target is currently unknown. Base qualities are not at hand, and no much larger clone is one base apart.

The collaborating institutions used their own protocols to collect whole blood in K2EDTA tubes. Collaborator samples were shipped for TCRbeta analysis as frozen whole blood, isolated PBMCs, or DNA extracted from either sample type. CDR1 MNHEY and CDR2 SMNVEV are derived from the germline V gene (reference sequence). From the cysteine up to the phenylalanine, the CDR3 has a length of 14 residues. Only CDR3 DNA is held: 42 bases, read in frame from base 1. V is reduced by 7 bases and J by 5 bases, leaving a spacing of 17 bases between them. TCRbeta CDR3 regions were amplified from genomic DNA by means of the immunoSEQ Assay, a bias-controlled multiplex PCR. In the paper's pipeline: Within the assay, amplification of reference gene primers was used to estimate how many nucleated cells each sample contained. To quantify the absolute abundance of each unique TCRbeta CDR3 rearrangement, sequence reads were collapsed and filtered. For each sample, productive Simpson clonality was calculated by taking the square root of Simpson's diversity index across productive rearrangements. As stored in TCRdb, this immuneACCESS dataset retains in-frame rearrangements with V and J assigned. A fraction of the clones does not appear; measured against another copy, unresolved V genes explain less than half of the discrepancy, and the remainder lacks a known reason. For V, J and clone size, that table is used; D and trimming come from the DNA. The table for this sample lists tens of thousands of clones; approximately 75% of them were counted only once. Together, the top ten hold approximately 4.6% of the sample.

The clonotype comes from a woman aged 45 to 65 with acute or convalescent COVID-19. This receptor chain uses TRBV27 and TRBJ1-1, with the D gene uncertain. Sequenced sample: peripheral blood. CDR3 loop: CASKEVNTLTEAFF. The nucleotide sequence is TGTGCCAGCAAAGAGGTTAATACGTTGACTGAAGCTTTCTTT.